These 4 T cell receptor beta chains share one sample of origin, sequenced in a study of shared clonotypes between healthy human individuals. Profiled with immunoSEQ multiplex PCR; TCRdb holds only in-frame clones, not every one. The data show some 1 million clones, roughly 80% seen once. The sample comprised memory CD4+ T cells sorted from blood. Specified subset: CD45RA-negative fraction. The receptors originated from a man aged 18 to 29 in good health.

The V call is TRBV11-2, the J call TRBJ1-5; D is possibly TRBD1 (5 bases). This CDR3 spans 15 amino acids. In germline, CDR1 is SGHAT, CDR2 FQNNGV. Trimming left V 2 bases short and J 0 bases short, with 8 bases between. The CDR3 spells CASSLTGLSNQPQHF. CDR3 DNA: TGTGCCAGCAGCTTAACGGGGCTTAGCAATCAGCCCCAGCATTTT.

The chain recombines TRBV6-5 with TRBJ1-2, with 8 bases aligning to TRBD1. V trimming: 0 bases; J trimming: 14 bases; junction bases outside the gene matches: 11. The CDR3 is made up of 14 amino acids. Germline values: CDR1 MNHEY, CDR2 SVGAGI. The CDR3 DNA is TGTGCCAGCAGTTACTCGTCCCAGGGGGCGTCGGGGACCTTC. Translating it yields CASSYSSQGASGTF.

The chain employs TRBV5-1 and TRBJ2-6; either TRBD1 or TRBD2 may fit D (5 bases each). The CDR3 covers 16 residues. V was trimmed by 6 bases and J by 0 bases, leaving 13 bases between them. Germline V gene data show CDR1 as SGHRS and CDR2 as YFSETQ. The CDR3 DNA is TGCGCCAGCACCGTCAGGGACCCCTCTGGGGCCAACGTCCTGACTTTC. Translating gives CASTVRDPSGANVLTF.

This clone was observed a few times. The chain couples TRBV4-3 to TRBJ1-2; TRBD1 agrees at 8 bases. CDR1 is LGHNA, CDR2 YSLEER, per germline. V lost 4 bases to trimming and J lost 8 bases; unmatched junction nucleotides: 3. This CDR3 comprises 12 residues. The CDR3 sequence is CASSRRGHGYTF. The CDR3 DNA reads TGCGCCAGCAGCCGCAGGGGGCACGGCTACACCTTC.